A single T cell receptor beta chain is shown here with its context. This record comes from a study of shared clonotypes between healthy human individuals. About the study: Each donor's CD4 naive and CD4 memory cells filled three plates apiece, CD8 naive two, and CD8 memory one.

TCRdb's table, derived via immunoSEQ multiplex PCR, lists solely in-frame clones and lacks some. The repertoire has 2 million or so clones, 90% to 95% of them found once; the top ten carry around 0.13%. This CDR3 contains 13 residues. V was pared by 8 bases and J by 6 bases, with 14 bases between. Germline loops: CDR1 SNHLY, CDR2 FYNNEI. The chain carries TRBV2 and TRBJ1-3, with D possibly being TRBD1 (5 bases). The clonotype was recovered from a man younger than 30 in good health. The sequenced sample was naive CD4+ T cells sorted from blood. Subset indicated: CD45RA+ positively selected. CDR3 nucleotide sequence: TGTGCCAGCTCCAGGGAAATTGCAAACACCATATATTTT. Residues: CASSREIANTIYF. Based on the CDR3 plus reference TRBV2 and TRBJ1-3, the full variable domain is EPEVTQTPSHQVTQMGQEVILRCVPISNHLYFYWYRQILGQKVEFLVSFYNNEISEKSEIFDDQFSVERPDGSNFTLKIRSTKLEDSAMYFCASSREIANTIYFGEGSWLTVV.